This TCR beta chain came from a study of T cell responses to AZD1222 COVID-19 vaccine. Study findings and constraints: There were mostly white British donors and more females than males, and clonal diversity was possibly underestimated.

On this clone itself: Its cognate antigen is unknown. The germline gene is not matched at one end of the junction; a read error may be the cause.

The table came from immunoSEQ multiplex PCR; TCRdb's copy has only in-frame clones and leaves some out. The sample has around 140,000 clones, approximately 85% seen once; the top ten hold approximately 8%. CDR1 and CDR2 from the germline V gene are LNHNV and YYDKDF (reference sequence). The CDR3 spans 14 residues. The genes are TRBV15 and TRBJ2-1, with 8 nucleotides matching TRBD2. This TCR was recovered from an adult who received the MenACWY meningococcal vaccine as a control. The input for sequencing was peripheral blood, taken 28 days after the second dose of the MenACWY control vaccine. The CDR3 region has the DNA TGTGCCACCAGCAGAAGGACTAGCTACCATGAGCAGTTCTTC. It specifies CATSRRTSYHEQFF.